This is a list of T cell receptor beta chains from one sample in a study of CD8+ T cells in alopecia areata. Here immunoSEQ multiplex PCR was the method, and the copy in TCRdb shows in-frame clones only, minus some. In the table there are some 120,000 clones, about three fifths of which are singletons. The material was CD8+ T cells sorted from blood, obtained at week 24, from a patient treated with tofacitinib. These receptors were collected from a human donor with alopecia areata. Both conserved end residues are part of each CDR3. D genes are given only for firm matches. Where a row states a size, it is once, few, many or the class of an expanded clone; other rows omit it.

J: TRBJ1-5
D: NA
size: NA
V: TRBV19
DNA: TGTGCCAGTAGTCCTGGGACACCAGATCAGCCCCAGCATTTT
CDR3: CASSPGTPDQPQHF

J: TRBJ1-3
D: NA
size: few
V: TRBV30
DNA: TGTGCCTGGAGTGTTATGTCGGTCTCTGGAAACACCATATATTTT
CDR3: CAWSVMSVSGNTIYF

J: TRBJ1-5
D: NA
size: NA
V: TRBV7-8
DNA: TGTGCCAGCAGCCAGCGGGTTAACAATCAGCCCCAGCATTTT
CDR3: CASSQRVNNQPQHF

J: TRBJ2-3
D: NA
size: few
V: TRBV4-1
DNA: TGCGCCAGCACACCCCCCGGTACGCAGTATTTT
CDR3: CASTPPGTQYF

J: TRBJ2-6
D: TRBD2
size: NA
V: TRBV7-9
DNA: TGTGCCAGCAGCTTAAGGAGCGGGGGGCCCTCTGGGGCCAACGTCCTGACTTTC
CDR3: CASSLRSGGPSGANVLTF

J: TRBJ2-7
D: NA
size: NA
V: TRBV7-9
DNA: TGTGCCAGCAGCACTATGACAGGCTGGGAGCAGTACTTC
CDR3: CASSTMTGWEQYF

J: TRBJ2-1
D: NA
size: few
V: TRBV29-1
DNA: TGCAGCGTTGGCAGAAACAATGAGCAGTTCTTC
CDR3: CSVGRNNEQFF

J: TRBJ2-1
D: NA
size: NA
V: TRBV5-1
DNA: TGCGCCAGTCGAGGGAGCTCCTACAATGAGCAGTTCTTC
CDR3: CASRGSSYNEQFF

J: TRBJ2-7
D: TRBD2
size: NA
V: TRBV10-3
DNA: TGTGCCATCGGGGAGGGTTGGGAGCAGTACTTC
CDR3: CAIGEGWEQYF

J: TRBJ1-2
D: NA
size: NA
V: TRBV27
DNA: TGTGCCAGCGTTGCTGGTGGGTCGGGCGATGGCTACACCTTC
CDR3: CASVAGGSGDGYTF

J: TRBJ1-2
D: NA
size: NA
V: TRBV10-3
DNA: TGTGCCATCAGTGATACACAAGGTGGCTACACCTTC
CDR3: CAISDTQGGYTF

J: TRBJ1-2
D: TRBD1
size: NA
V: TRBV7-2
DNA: TGTGCCAGCAGCTTGACAGGGGACTATGGCTACACCTTC
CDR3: CASSLTGDYGYTF

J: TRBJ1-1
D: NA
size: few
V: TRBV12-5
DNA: TGTGCTAGTGGTTTGGGGGGCACTGAAGCTTTCTTT
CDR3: CASGLGGTEAFF

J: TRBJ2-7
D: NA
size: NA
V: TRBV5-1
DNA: TGCGCCAGCAGCTTGGCCGGTCTGCCCTACGAGCAGTACTTC
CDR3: CASSLAGLPYEQYF

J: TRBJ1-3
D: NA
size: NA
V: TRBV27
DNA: TGTGCCAGCCGCCTAGCAGACACCATATATTTT
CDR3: CASRLADTIYF